This TCR beta chain is from a study of blood T cell repertoires in COVID-19. Looking at the study overall: Sites across the United States, Italy and Spain contributed samples from acute and convalescent COVID-19. Nucleic acid was either cDNA or gDNA, and it came from T cells, B-cell-depleted T cells, or PBMCs.

The V end was cut by 5 bases, the J end by 0 bases, with 11 bases between. Germline V gene data show CDR1 as SGHTA and CDR2 as FQGTGA. This CDR3 is built from 15 residues. Per the study methods: Amplification of reference gene primers provided the estimated nucleated cell counts. Sequencing was performed with immunoSEQ multiplex PCR; in TCRdb, only in-frame clones are kept and a portion is missing. V and J calls plus clone size are reproduced from that table; the DNA served to infer D and trimming. The sample consists of tens of thousands of clones, about nine tenths of them appearing once. This chain joins TRBV7-3 and TRBJ2-1; D gene uncertain. The sequenced material came from peripheral blood. This sequence was found in a man in his sixties with acute or convalescent COVID-19. The CDR3 loop reads CASSLLRSSYNEQFF. The CDR3 coding sequence is TGTGCCAGCAGCCTTTTGCGGAGCTCCTACAATGAGCAGTTCTTC.